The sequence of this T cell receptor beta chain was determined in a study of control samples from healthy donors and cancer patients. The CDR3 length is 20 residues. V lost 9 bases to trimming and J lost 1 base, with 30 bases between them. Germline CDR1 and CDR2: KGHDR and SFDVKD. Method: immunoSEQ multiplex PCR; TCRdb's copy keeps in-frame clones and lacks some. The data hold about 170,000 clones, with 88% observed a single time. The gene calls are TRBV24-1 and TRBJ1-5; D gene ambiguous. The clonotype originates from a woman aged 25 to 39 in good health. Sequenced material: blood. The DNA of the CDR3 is TGTGCCACCGGTTGCCCGACCCCCGCGGAGGGTTGGATCAGCAATCAGCCCCAGCATTTT. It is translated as CATGCPTPAEGWISNQPQHF.